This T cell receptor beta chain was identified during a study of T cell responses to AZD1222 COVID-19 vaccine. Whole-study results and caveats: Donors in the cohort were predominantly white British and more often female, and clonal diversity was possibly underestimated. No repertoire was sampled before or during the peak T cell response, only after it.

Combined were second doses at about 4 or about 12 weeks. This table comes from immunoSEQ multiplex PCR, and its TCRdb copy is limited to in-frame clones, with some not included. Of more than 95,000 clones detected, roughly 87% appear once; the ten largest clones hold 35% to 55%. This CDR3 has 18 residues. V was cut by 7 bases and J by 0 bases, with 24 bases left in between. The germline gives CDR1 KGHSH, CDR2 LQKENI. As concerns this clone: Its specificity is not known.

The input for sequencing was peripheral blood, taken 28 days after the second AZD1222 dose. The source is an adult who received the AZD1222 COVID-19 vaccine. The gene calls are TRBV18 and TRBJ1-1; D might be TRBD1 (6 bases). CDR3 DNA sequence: TGTGCCAGCTACCCCTTCCTCCAATCAACAGGGATGAACACTGAAGCTTTCTTT. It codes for CASYPFLQSTGMNTEAFF.